The 15 T cell receptor beta chains below were found in one sample sequenced in a study of blood T cell repertoires in COVID-19. The repertoire was sequenced with immunoSEQ multiplex PCR; TCRdb's copy has only in-frame clones and lacks some. The sample yields some 150,000 clones, 70% to 90% seen once. The sample was peripheral blood. Receptors were obtained from a woman aged 55-69 years with COVID-19, enrolled during active disease.

Here the CDR3 reads CASSPGGGENSPLHF. CDR3 DNA: TGTGCCAGCTCACCAGGCGGGGGGGAAAATTCACCCCTCCACTTT. The chain recombines TRBV18 with TRBJ1-6; D may be TRBD1 (5 bases). In germline, CDR1 is KGHSH, CDR2 LQKENI. The CDR3 is 15 residues long. The V gene lost 2 bases and the J gene lost 7 bases, with 12 bases spanning the gap.

The chain is built from TRBV29-1 and TRBJ1-2, with TRBD1 matching over 10 bases. Germline CDR1 reads SQVTM; CDR2 reads ANQGSEA. The CDR3 runs to 13 residues. V shed 4 bases, J shed 3 bases, and the junction held 2 bases outside the gene matches. Written as DNA, the CDR3 is TGCAGCGTTGTTGGGACAGGGGACTATGGCTACACCTTC. This codes for CSVVGTGDYGYTF.

CDR3 residues: CASSLSLAGRRTGELFF. The CDR3 coding sequence is TGTGCCAGCAGCTTAAGTCTAGCGGGCCGAAGGACCGGGGAGCTGTTTTTT. The rearrangement uses TRBV11-3 and TRBJ2-2; 8 bases map to TRBD2. The CDR3 extends over 17 amino acids. The V gene end was trimmed by 2 bases and the J gene end by 5 bases; junction bases not matched to a gene: 10. Germline-derived CDR1 and CDR2 are SGHNT and YENEEA.

This clone was seen just once. The V and J genes are TRBV3-1 (or the pseudogene TRBV3-2) and TRBJ1-4; D gene ambiguous. The V and J ends lost 4 bases and 4 bases respectively, with 10 bases between them. The CDR3 has 14 amino acids. Germline-derived CDR1 and CDR2 are LGHDT and YNNKEL (reference sequence). The CDR3 bases are TGTGCCAGCAGCCCGCAGGCTTTTAATGAAAAACTGTTTTTT. Translation: CASSPQAFNEKLFF.

CDR3 region: CASSLVQEGSPLHF. The CDR3 DNA reads TGTGCCAGCAGCTTAGTACAGGAAGGTTCACCCCTCCACTTT. The J gene is TRBJ1-6, the V gene TRBV11-2, with a tentative D call TRBD1 (5 bases). Looked up from germline, CDR1 is SGHAT and CDR2 is FQNNGV. The ends were cut back, 1 base at V and 9 bases at J, with 10 bases in the middle. The CDR3 covers 14 residues.

This chain connects TRBV9 to TRBJ1-2, with D possibly being TRBD1 (5 bases). In germline, CDR1 is SGDLS, CDR2 YYNGEE. Trimming pared 4 bases from V and 5 bases from J, leaving 21 bases between. CDR3 length equals 16 residues. CDR3 in amino acids: CASSPIEQDSTYGYTF. In nucleotides, the CDR3 is TGTGCCAGCAGCCCCATCGAACAGGATTCAACTTATGGCTACACCTTC. The whole variable domain, filled in from reference TRBV9 and TRBJ1-2, reads DSGVTQTPKHLITATGQRVTLRCSPRSGDLSVYWYQQSLDQGLQFLIQYYNGEERAKGNILERFSAQQFPDLHSELNLSSLELGDSALYFCASSPIEQDSTYGYTFGSGTRLTVV.

The CDR3 sequence is CASSLPGFYGYTF. CDR3 nucleotides: TGTGCCAGCAGCTTACCAGGGTTCTATGGCTACACCTTC. The gene calls are TRBV7-6 and TRBJ1-2; D is perhaps TRBD1 (5 bases). V dropped 2 bases and J dropped 4 bases, with 8 bases sitting between them. There are 13 residues in the CDR3. Germline CDR1 SGHVS, CDR2 FNYEAQ.

With regard to this clone: At the DNA level, this CDR3 is encoded by other sequences in the same sample as well. The V gene is TRBV7-6, the J gene TRBJ2-2; a possible D gene is TRBD1 (6 bases). Germline CDR1 SGHVS, CDR2 FNYEAQ. Trimming stripped 5 bases from V and 4 bases from J, with 11 bases between. CDR3 length equals 14 residues. In nucleotides, the CDR3 is TGTGCCAGCAGCCTAGGGACAACCACCGGGGAGCTGTTTTTT. This sequence encodes CASSLGTTTGELFF.

This sequence joins TRBV7-8 and TRBJ2-5; D is undetermined. The CDR3 has 13 residues. V dropped 5 bases and J dropped 3 bases, with 10 bases sitting between them. CDR1 is SGHVS and CDR2 is FQNEAQ in the germline V gene. The CDR3 nucleotides are TGTGCCAGCAGCCCCCCAGTCGAAGAGACCCAGTACTTC. Protein: CASSPPVEETQYF.

The chain recombines TRBV5-4 with TRBJ2-2, with D perhaps matching TRBD1 (7 bases). This CDR3 comprises 16 residues. The V end lost 3 bases, the J end lost 0 bases, and 12 bases lay between the germline ends. The germline V gene encodes CDR1 SGHNT and CDR2 YYREEE (reference sequence). CDR3: CASSSGGGTNTGELFF. The CDR3 nucleotides are TGTGCCAGCAGCTCTGGAGGGGGCACGAACACCGGGGAGCTGTTTTTT.

The chain carries TRBV7-9 and TRBJ1-2, with TRBD1 matching 8 bases. This CDR3 spans 12 amino acids. Germline CDR1 and CDR2: SEHNR and FQNEAQ (reference sequence). With 10 bases clipped from V and 5 bases from J, the junction kept 6 bases outside the gene matches. The CDR3 is CATWTGWYGYTF. As DNA, the CDR3 is TGTGCCACCTGGACAGGGTGGTATGGCTACACCTTC.

This clone was observed once. The chain joins TRBV7-8 to TRBJ2-7, with 10 bases aligning to TRBD2. Looked up from germline, CDR1 is SGHVS and CDR2 is FQNEAQ. The length of the CDR3 is 15 residues. V shed 0 bases, J shed 6 bases, and the junction held 5 bases outside the gene matches. The CDR3 nucleotides are TGTGCCAGCAGCTTAGCTTATCTAGCGGGGGTCGAGCAGTACTTC. Translation gives CASSLAYLAGVEQYF.

The CDR3, as DNA: TGTGCCACCTCCGGAAGGGACAGCCCCGTTGCCTCAACAGATACGCAGTATTTT. This translates into CATSGRDSPVASTDTQYF. This sequence joins TRBV2 and TRBJ2-3; the match to TRBD1 covers 7 bases. Germline V gene lookup returns CDR1 SNHLY and CDR2 FYNNEI. The J segment lost 3 bases and the V segment lost 10 bases, leaving 22 bases of the junction unmatched. The CDR3 runs 18 residues.

This chain links TRBV18 with TRBJ1-5, with 7 bases aligning to TRBD1. Trimming cost V 6 bases and J 1 base; bases outside gene matches: 15. The CDR3 loop spans 18 amino acids. Looked up from germline, CDR1 is KGHSH and CDR2 is LQKENI. The CDR3 DNA follows: TGTGCCAGCTCCATGGAGGACAGGTTCTCTGGAAGCAATCAGCCCCAGCATTTT. It encodes CASSMEDRFSGSNQPQHF. The variable domain in full, completed from reference TRBV18 and TRBJ1-5, reads NAGVMQNPRHLVRRRGQEARLRCSPMKGHSHVYWYRQLPEEGLKFMVYLQKENIIDESGMPKERFSAEFPKEGPSILRIQQVVRGDSAAYFCASSMEDRFSGSNQPQHFGDGTRLSIL.

This chain joins TRBV7-8 and TRBJ2-7; D unresolved. Germline CDR1 and CDR2: SGHVS and FQNEAQ. Trimming took 5 bases from V and 5 from J, leaving 13 bases between them. This CDR3 contains 13 residues. CDR3 DNA: TGTGCCAGCAGCCCACAAAGATTAAACGAGCAGTACTTC. Amino acids: CASSPQRLNEQYF.